This entry describes one T cell receptor beta chain. Germline and junction disagree at one end, which may indicate a read error. This record comes from a study of blood T cell repertoires in COVID-19. Across the whole study: Material from acute and convalescent COVID-19 was sourced from the United States, Italy and Spain. T cells, B-cell-depleted T cells, or PBMCs supplied cDNA or gDNA.

Only in-frame clones appear in the TCRdb table, and some are missing; sequencing was by immunoSEQ multiplex PCR. Among fewer than 130,000 clones listed, around nine tenths were seen once. The receptor comes from a woman in her fifties or sixties with acute or convalescent COVID-19. Source material: peripheral blood.

The DNA for the CDR3 is TGTGCCAGCAGTTACGGCGGGACAGGGGACCCCTACGAGCGGTACTTC. It encodes CASSYGGTGDPYERYF. V usage is TRBV6-6 and J usage is TRBJ2-7; 10 bases map to TRBD1. Germline lookup yields CDR1 MNHNY and CDR2 SVGAGI (reference sequence). This CDR3 is built from 16 residues.